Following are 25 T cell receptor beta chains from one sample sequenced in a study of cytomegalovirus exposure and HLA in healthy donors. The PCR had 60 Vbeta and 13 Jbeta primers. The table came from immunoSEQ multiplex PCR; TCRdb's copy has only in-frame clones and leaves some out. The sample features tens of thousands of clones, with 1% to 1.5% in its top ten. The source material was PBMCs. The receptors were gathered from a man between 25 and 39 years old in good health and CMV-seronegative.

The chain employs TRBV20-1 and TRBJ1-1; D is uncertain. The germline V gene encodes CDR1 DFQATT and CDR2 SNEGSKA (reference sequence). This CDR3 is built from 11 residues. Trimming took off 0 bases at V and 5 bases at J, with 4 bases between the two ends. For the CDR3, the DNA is TGCAGTGCTAGAGAACTTACTGAAGCTTTCTTT. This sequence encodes CSARELTEAFF.

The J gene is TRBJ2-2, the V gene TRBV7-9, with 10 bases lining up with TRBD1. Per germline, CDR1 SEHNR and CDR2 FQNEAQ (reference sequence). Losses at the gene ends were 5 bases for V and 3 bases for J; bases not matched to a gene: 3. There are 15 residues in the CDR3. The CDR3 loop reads CASSRTGGYTGELFF. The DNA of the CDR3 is TGTGCCAGCAGCAGGACAGGGGGATACACCGGGGAGCTGTTTTTT.

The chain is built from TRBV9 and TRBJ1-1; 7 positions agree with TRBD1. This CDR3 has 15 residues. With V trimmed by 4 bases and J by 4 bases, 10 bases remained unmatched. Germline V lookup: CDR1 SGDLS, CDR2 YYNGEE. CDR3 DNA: TGTGCCAGCAGCCCCTGGGACGGACAGGTCACTGAAGCTTTCTTT. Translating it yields CASSPWDGQVTEAFF.

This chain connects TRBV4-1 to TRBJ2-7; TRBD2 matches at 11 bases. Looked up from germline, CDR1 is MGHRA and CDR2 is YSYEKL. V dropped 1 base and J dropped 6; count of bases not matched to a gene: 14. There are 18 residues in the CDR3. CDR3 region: CASSQGISGLAGHFEQYF. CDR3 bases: TGCGCCAGCAGCCAAGGAATCTCAGGACTAGCGGGCCATTTCGAGCAGTACTTC.

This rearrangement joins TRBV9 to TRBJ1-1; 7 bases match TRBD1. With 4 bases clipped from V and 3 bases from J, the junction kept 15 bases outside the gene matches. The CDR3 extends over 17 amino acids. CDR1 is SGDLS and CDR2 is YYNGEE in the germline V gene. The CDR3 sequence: CASSPQGTGTVDTEAFF. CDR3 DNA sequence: TGTGCCAGCAGCCCCCAAGGTACGGGGACAGTGGACACTGAAGCTTTCTTT.

The CDR3 coding sequence is TGCGCCAGCAGTGTTATCCAGGGCCCTACCCCGAACACCATATATTTT. It specifies CASSVIQGPTPNTIYF. This chain connects TRBV10-1 to TRBJ1-3; D may be TRBD1 (5 bases). Trimming removed 4 bases at V and 7 bases at J, with 20 bases between. The germline CDR1 and CDR2 sequences are WNHNN and SYGVQD (reference sequence). The CDR3 contains 16 residues.

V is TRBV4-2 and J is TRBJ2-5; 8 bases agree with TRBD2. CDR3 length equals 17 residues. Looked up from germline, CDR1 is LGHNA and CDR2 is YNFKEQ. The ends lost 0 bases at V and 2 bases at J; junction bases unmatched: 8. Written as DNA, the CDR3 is TGTGCCAGCAGCCAAGATGCGGCTAGCGGGCTTCAAGAGACCCAGTACTTC. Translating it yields CASSQDAASGLQETQYF.

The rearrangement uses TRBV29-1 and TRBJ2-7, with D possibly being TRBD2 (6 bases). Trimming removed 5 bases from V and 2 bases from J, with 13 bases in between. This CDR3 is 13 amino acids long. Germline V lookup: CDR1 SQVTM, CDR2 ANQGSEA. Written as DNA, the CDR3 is TGCAGCGTTTCGACCCGGGAGCCCTACGAGCAGTACTTC. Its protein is CSVSTREPYEQYF.

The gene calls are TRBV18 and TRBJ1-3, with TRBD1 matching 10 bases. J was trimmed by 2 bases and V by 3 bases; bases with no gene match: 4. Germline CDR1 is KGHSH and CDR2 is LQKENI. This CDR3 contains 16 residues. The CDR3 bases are TGTGCCAGCTCACCCGGGACAGGGGACCCTGGAAACACCATATATTTT. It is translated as CASSPGTGDPGNTIYF.

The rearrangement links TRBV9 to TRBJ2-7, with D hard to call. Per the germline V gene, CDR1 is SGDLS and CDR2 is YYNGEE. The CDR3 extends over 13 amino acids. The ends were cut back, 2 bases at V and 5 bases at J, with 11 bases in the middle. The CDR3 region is CASSVGFGDEQYF. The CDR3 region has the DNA TGTGCCAGCAGCGTTGGGTTTGGAGACGAGCAGTACTTC. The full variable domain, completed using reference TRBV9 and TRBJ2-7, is DSGVTQTPKHLITATGQRVTLRCSPRSGDLSVYWYQQSLDQGLQFLIQYYNGEERAKGNILERFSAQQFPDLHSELNLSSLELGDSALYFCASSVGFGDEQYFGPGTRLTVT.

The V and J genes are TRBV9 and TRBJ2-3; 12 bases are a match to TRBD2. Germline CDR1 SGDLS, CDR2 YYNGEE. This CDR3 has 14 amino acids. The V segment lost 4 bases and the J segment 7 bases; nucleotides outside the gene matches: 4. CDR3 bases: TGTGCCAGCAGCCAGACTAGCGGGAGTAATACGCAGTATTTT. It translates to CASSQTSGSNTQYF.

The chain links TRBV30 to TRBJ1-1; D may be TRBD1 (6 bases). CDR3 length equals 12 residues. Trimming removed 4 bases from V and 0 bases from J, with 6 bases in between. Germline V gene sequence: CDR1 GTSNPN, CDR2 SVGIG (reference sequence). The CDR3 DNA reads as TGTGCCTGGAACAGGGTGAACACTGAAGCTTTCTTT. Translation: CAWNRVNTEAFF. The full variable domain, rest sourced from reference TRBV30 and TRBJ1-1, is SQTIHQWPATLVQPVGSPLSLECTVEGTSNPNLYWYRQAAGRGLQLLFYSVGIGQISSEVPQNLSASRPQDRQFILSSKKLLLSDSGFYLCAWNRVNTEAFFGQGTRLTVV.

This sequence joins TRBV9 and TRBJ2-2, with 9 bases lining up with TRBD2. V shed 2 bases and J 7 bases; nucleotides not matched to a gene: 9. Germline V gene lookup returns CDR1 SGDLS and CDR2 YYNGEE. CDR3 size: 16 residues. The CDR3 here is CASSVRVVAGVGELFF. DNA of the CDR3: TGTGCCAGCAGCGTTAGGGTGGTAGCGGGAGTCGGGGAGCTGTTTTTT.

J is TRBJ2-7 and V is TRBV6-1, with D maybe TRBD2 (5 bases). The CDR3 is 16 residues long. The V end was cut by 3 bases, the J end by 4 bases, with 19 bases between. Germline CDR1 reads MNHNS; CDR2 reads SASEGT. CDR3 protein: CASSEVIVKAAYEQYF. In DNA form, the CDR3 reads TGTGCCAGCAGTGAGGTAATCGTCAAAGCGGCTTACGAGCAGTACTTC.

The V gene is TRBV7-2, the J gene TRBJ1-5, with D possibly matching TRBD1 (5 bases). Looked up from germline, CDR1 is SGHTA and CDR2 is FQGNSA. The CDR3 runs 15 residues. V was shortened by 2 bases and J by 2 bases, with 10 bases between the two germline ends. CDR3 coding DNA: TGTGCCAGCAGCTTACCCGGACATGGCAATCAGCCCCAGCATTTT. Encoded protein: CASSLPGHGNQPQHF. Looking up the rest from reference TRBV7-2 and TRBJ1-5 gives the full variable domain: GAGVSQSPSNKVTEKGKDVELRCDPISGHTALYWYRQSLGQGLEFLIYFQGNSAPDKSGLPSDRFSAERTGGSVSTLTIQRTQQEDSAVYLCASSLPGHGNQPQHFGDGTRLSIL.

The CDR3 DNA reads TGCGCCAGCAGCCAACACTCCTACGAGCAGTACTTC. Translated: CASSQHSYEQYF. The chain employs TRBV4-1 and TRBJ2-7; D gene uncertain. The length of the CDR3 is 12 residues. Germline V CDR1 and CDR2: MGHRA, YSYEKL. V was shortened by 2 bases and J by 0 bases, with 2 bases between the two germline ends.

As DNA, the CDR3 is TGCGCCAGCAGCCAAGATCCGACTAGCGGCACCGACAATGAGCAGTTCTTC. Translating gives CASSQDPTSGTDNEQFF. V gene TRBV4-3 combines with J gene TRBJ2-1; 9 nucleotides agree with TRBD2. V lost 0 bases and J lost 5; bases outside the gene matches: 8. This CDR3 is built from 17 residues. CDR1 LGHNA and CDR2 YSLEER come from the germline V gene.

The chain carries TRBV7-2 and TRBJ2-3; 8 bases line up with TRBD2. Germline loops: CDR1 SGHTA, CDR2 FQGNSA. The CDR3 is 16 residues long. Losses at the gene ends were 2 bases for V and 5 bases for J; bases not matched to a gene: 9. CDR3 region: CASSLLGAGVIDTQYF. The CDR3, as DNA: TGTGCCAGCAGCTTATTAGGAGCGGGAGTTATAGATACGCAGTATTTT. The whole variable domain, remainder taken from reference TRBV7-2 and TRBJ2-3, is GAGVSQSPSNKVTEKGKDVELRCDPISGHTALYWYRQSLGQGLEFLIYFQGNSAPDKSGLPSDRFSAERTGGSVSTLTIQRTQQEDSAVYLCASSLLGAGVIDTQYFGPGTRLTVL.

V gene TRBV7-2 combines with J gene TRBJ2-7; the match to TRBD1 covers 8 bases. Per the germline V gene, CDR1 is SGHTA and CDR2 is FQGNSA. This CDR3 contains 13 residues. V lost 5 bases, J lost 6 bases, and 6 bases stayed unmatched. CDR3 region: CASSARTGTEQYF. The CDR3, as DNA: TGTGCCAGCAGCGCCAGGACAGGGACCGAGCAGTACTTC.

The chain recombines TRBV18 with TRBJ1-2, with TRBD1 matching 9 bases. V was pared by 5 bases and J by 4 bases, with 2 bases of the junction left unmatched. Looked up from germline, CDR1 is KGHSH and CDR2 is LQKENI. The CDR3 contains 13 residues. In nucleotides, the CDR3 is TGTGCCAGCTCAGCGACAGGGGGCTATGGCTACACCTTC. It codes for CASSATGGYGYTF.

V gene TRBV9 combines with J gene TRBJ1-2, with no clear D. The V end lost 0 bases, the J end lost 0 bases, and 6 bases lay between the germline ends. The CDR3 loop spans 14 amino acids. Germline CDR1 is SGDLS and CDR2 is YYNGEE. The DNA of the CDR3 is TGTGCCAGCAGCGTAGGAGGCGCTAACTATGGCTACACCTTC. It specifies CASSVGGANYGYTF.

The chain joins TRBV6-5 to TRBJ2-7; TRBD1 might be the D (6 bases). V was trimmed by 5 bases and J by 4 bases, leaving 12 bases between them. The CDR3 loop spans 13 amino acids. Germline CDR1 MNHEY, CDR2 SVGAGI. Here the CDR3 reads CASSPRTVYEQYF. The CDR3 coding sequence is TGTGCCAGCAGTCCCCGGACAGTGTACGAGCAGTACTTC.

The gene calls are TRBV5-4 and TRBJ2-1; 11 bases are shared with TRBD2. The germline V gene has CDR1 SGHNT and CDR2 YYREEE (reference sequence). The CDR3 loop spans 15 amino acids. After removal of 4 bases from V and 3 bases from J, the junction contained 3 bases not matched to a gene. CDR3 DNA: TGTGCCAGCAGCCCCGGGACTAGCGGCTACAATGAGCAGTTCTTC. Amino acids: CASSPGTSGYNEQFF. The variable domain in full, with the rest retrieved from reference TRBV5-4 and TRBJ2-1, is ETGVTQSPTHLIKTRGQQVTLRCSSQSGHNTVSWYQQALGQGPQFIFQYYREEENGRGNFPPRFSGLQFPNYSSELNVNALELDDSALYLCASSPGTSGYNEQFFGPGTRLTVL.

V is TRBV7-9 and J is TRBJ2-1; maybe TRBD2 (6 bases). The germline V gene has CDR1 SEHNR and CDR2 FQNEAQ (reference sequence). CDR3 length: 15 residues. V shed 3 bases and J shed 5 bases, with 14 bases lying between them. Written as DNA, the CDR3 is TGTGCCAGCAGCTTCTGGGAGGACGTGGACAATGAGCAGTTCTTC. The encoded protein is CASSFWEDVDNEQFF.

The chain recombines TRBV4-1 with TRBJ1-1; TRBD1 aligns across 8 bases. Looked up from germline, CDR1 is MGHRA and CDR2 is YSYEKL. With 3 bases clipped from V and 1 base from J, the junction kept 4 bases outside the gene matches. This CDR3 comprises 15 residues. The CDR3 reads CASSQWTGTNTEAFF. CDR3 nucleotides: TGCGCCAGCAGCCAGTGGACAGGGACGAACACTGAAGCTTTCTTT.